A selection of T cell receptor beta chains follows, all from one sample in a study of T cells in Graves' hyperthyroidism and ophthalmopathy. MiXCR was run by TCRdb on the multiplex PCR reads, yielding one entry per CDR3 protein. Of around 350,000 distinct CDR3 sequences in the sample, 15% to 18% were seen once. The sequencing sample was made of blood. The receptors were gathered from a woman in her late teens or twenties with Graves' hyperthyroidism that later progressed to Graves' ophthalmopathy. The CDR3 runs from the conserved cysteine through the conserved F or W. Clone size is shown for a subset of rows, as once, few, many or a class of expanded clone.

CDR3 length	V gene	clone size	CDR3 protein
14	TRBV18	many	CASSPDSGNQPQHF
13	TRBV4-1	NA	CASSQPIKNIQYF
11	TRBV30	few	CAWGQGRSQDF
14	TRBV28	many	CASSTPGGNQPQHF
15	TRBV4-1	NA	CASSQEGHGTGELFF
13	TRBV29-1	NA	CSVEDGQIDEQFF
16	TRBV6-1	NA	CASSYPSGRAEETQYF
17	TRBV6-5	many	CASSYRLGGRSTDTQYF
15	TRBV5-1	few	CASSLVSDPNYGYTF
12	TRBV24-1	few	CATSVGTDTQYF
14	TRBV20-1	NA	CSALGTSGSNEQFF
14	TRBV5-1	many	CASSLRPAPYEQFF
14	TRBV12-3/TRBV12-4	few	CASSGQGASYEQYF
13	TRBV28	many	CASSFGPNTEAFF
17	TRBV7-9	many	CASTPSLSEESYNEQFF
13	TRBV4-1	few	CASSRDATDTQYF
15	TRBV28	many	CASSFSGYHGYGYTF
14	TRBV5-1	few	CASSSPRWGYGYTF
16	TRBV6-6	many	CASSYSPGQDLNEQFF
14	TRBV28	many	CASTPGTEVYGYTF
14	TRBV5-1	NA	CASRRDWGSYEQFF
15	TRBV12-3/TRBV12-4	many	CASSRPGPPGDGYTF
14	TRBV28	NA	CASSGSGGNQPQHF
15	TRBV27	NA	CASSTLRGVKKTQYF
16	TRBV30	many	CAWTNTGIPANNEQFF
13	TRBV29-1	few	CSAERGGSYEQYF
15	TRBV7-8	many	CASSASGRPNYEQYF
15	TRBV7-9	many	CASSPPGQGLYEQYF
18	TRBV6-5	many	CASSYSYSGREQADTQYF
14	TRBV18	many	CASSPPASSETQYF
15	TRBV24-1	many	CATSDSLQGQETQYF
13	TRBV27	many	CASRDLHSYEQYF
15	TRBV18	NA	CASSPTYRQVNEQFF
13	TRBV12-3/TRBV12-4	NA	CASWREYTGELFF
19	TRBV6-1	NA	CASTPPRGNKRGSYNEQFF
15	TRBV13	NA	CASSSPGGVGDTQYF
15	TRBV7-2	many	CASSMGLAGVETQYF
13	TRBV14	few	CASRGGAAREQYF
16	TRBV28	many	CASSPRGQGGSYEQYF
13	TRBV20-1	many	CSARWEGVETQYF
16	TRBV12-3/TRBV12-4	many	CASSNILGALYNEQFF
16	TRBV18	many	CASSQIQRGERGGYTF
16	TRBV6-1	many	CASSFEGDRGIYEQYF
17	TRBV13	few	CASSSRQSTRLKEKLFF
16	TRBV19	NA	CASSPLGRDRDYEQYF
17	TRBV6-6	many	CASSYSKDPSSYNEQFF
13	TRBV20-1	many	CSAMRDGNTEAFF
14	TRBV20-1	few	CSARKFGVSYEQYF